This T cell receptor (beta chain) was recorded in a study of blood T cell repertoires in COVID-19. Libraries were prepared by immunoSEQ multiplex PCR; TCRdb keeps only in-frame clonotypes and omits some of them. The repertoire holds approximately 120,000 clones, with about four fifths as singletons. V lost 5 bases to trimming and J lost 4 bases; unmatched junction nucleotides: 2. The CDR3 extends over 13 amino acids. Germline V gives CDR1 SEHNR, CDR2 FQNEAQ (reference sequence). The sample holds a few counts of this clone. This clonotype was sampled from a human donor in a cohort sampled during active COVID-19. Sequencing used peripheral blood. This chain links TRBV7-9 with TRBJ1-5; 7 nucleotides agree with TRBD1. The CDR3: CASSPQGNQPQHF. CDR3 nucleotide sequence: TGTGCCAGCAGCCCACAGGGGAATCAGCCCCAGCATTTT. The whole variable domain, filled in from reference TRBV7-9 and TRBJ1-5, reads DTGVSQNPRHKITKRGQNVTFRCDPISEHNRLYWYRQTLGQGPEFLTYFQNEAQLEKSRLLSDRFSAERPKGSFSTLEIQRTEQGDSAMYLCASSPQGNQPQHFGDGTRLSIL.